This T cell receptor (beta chain) stems from a study of radiotherapy plus CTLA-4 blockade in lung cancer. Study-level background: Overall, 18% of patients showed an objective response, while approximately 28% attained disease control. Overall study results and limits: Reports identified early blood T cell clone dynamics, with interferon-beta, as the best response predictor.

Data came from immunoSEQ multiplex PCR; TCRdb stores just in-frame clones and leaves some out. The data show about 78,000 clones, with approximately 84% seen just once and about 2% held by the top ten. A note on this clone: Its antigen is not identified.

The germline gives CDR1 SGHDT, CDR2 YYEEEE. The CDR3 consists of 12 residues. V gave up 4 bases and J gave up 4 bases, with 8 bases separating them. Chemo-refractory metastatic non-small-cell lung cancer patients were treated with focal radiation plus CTLA-4 blockade with ipilimumab. This TCR came from a human donor with non-small cell lung cancer who had a partial response to radiotherapy plus ipilimumab. The V call is TRBV5-6, the J call TRBJ1-1, with D uncertain. This material consisted of peripheral blood, taken from a patient treated with radiotherapy plus ipilimumab. The DNA of the CDR3 is TGTGCCAGCAGCATACCGGGCACTGAAGCTTTCTTT. Translating it yields CASSIPGTEAFF.